This TCR beta chain was captured by sequencing in a study of PD-1 blockade in classical Hodgkin lymphoma. At the level of the study: With a 2-week interval, patients received intravenous nivolumab at 3 mg/kg.

Concerning this clone itself: Its antigen is as yet unknown.

Measured with immunoSEQ multiplex PCR; TCRdb has only the in-frame clones, and not every one. This repertoire shows about 46,000 clones, approximately 73% found once; its top ten account for 11%. Regarding the study as a whole: Newly diagnosed patients were reported to start with lower TCR diversity than healthy donors.

Brentuximab vedotin exposure varied among the patients, all of whom had relapsed after autologous stem cell transplantation. Germline assignment: CDR1 MNHEY and CDR2 SVGAGI. V shed 6 bases and J shed 12 bases, with 14 bases lying between them. The CDR3 runs 11 residues. The sequence derives from a human donor with classical Hodgkin lymphoma. This chain uses TRBV6-5 with TRBJ1-1, with D maybe TRBD1 (6 bases). The sample here was peripheral blood mononuclear cells (PBMCs), taken at baseline. Here the CDR3 reads CASSHGQRTFF. Written as DNA, the CDR3 is TGTGCCAGCAGCCACGGACAGAGGACTTTCTTT.